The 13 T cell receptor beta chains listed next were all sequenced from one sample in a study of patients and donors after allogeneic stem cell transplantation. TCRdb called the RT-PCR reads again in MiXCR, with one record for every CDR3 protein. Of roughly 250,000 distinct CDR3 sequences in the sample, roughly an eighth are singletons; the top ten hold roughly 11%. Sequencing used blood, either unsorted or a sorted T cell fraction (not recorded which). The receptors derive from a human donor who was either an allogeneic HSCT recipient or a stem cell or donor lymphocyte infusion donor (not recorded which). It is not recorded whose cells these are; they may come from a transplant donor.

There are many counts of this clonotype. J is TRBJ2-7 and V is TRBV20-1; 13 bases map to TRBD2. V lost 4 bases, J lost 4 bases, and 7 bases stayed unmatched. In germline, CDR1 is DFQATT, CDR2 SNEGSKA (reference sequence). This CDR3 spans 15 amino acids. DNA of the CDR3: TGCAGTGCTACACCCAGGACTAGCGGGGGATACGAGCAGTACTTC. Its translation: CSATPRTSGGYEQYF.

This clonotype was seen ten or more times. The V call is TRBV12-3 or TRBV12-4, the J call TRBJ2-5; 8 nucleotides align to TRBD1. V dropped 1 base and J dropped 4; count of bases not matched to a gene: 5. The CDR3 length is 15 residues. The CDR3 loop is CASSLGDRGGETQYF. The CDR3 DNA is TGTGCCAGCAGTTTAGGAGACAGGGGAGGAGAGACCCAGTACTTC.

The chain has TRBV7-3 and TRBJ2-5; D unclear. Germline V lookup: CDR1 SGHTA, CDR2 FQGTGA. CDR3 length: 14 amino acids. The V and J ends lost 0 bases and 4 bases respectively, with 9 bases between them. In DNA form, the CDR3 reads TGTGCCAGCAGCTTAACGGGGATAGGAGAGACCCAGTACTTC. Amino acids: CASSLTGIGETQYF. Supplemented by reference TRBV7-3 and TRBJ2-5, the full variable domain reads GAGVSQTPSNKVTEKGKYVELRCDPISGHTALYWYRQSLGQGPEFLIYFQGTGAADDSGLPNDRFFAVRPEGSVSTLKIQRTERGDSAVYLCASSLTGIGETQYFGPGTRLLVL.

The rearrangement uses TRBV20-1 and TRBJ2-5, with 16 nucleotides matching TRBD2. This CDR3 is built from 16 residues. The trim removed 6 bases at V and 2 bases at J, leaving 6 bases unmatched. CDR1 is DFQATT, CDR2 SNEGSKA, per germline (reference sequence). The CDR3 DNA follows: TGCAGTGCCACCGGGACTAGCGGGGGGGCACAAGAGACCCAGTACTTC. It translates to CSATGTSGGAQETQYF.

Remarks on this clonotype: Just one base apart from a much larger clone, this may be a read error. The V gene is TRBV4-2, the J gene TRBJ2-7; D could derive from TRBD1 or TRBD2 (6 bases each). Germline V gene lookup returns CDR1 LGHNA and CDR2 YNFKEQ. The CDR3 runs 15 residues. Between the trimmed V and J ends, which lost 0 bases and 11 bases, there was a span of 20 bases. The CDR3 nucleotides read TGTGCCAGCAGCCAAGACACAGGGCTGGGTGGGGAGGAGTACTTC. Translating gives CASSQDTGLGGEEYF.

Here the CDR3 DNA reads TGTGCCTGGAACTCAGGGGCCTTAAACTATGGCTACACCTTC. It translates to CAWNSGALNYGYTF. The chain couples TRBV30 to TRBJ1-2; perhaps TRBD1 as D (6 bases). V was clipped by 4 bases and J by 2 bases, with 14 bases between them. Germline V gives CDR1 GTSNPN, CDR2 SVGIG (reference sequence). The CDR3 runs to 14 residues. Full variable domain (rest looked up from reference TRBV30 and TRBJ1-2): SQTIHQWPATLVQPVGSPLSLECTVEGTSNPNLYWYRQAAGRGLQLLFYSVGIGQISSEVPQNLSASRPQDRQFILSSKKLLLSDSGFYLCAWNSGALNYGYTFGSGTRLTVV.

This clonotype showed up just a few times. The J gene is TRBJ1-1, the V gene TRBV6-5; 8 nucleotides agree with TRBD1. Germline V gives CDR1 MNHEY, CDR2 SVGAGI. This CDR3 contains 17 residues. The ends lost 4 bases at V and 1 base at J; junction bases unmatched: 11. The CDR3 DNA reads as TGTGCCAGCAGTTCGGGACAGGCTCCAGGGGGGAACACTGAAGCTTTCTTT. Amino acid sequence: CASSSGQAPGGNTEAFF.

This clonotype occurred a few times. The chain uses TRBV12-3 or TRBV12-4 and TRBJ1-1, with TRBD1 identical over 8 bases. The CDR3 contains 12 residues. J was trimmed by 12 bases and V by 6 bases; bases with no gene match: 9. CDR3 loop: CASRLRTGITFF. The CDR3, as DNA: TGTGCCAGCAGGCTACGGACAGGGATAACTTTCTTT.

Here the CDR3 reads CASSPGLGLQETQYF. DNA of the CDR3: TGCGCCAGCAGCCCGGGACTAGGACTTCAAGAGACCCAGTACTTC. V is TRBV5-1 and J is TRBJ2-5; 8 bases line up with TRBD2. The germline gives CDR1 SGHRS, CDR2 YFSETQ. The CDR3 covers 15 residues. Trimming at V came to 4 bases and at J to 2 bases, leaving 7 bases not matched to a gene.

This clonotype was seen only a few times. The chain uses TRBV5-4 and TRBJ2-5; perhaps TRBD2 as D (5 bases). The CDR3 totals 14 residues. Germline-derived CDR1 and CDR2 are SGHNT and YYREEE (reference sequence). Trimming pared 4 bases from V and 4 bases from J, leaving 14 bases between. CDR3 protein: CASSRAIGLETQYF. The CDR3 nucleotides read TGTGCCAGCAGCCGTGCCATTGGACTAGAGACCCAGTACTTC.

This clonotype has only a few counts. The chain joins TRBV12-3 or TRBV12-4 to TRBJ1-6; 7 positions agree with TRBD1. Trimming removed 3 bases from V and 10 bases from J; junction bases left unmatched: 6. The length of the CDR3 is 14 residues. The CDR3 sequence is CASSFGTAVSPLHF. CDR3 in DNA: TGTGCCAGCAGTTTCGGGACAGCGGTATCACCCCTCCACTTT.

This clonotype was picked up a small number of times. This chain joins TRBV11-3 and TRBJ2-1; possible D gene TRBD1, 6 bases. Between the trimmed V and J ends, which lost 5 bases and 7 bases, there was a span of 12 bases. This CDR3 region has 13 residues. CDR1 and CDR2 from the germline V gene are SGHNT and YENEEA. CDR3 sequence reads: CASSPTTGNEQFF. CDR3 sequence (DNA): TGTGCCAGCAGCCCTACTACAGGGAATGAGCAGTTCTTC. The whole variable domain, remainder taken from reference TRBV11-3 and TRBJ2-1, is EAGVVQSPRYKIIEKKQPVAFWCNPISGHNTLYWYLQNLGQGPELLIRYENEEAVDDSQLPKDRFSAERLKGVDSTLKIQPAELGDSAVYLCASSPTTGNEQFFGPGTRLTVL.

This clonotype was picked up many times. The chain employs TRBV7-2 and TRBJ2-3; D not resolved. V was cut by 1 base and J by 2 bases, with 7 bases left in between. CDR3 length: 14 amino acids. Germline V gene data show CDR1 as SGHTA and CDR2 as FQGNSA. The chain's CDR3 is CASSLEHPTDTQYF. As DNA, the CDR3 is TGTGCCAGCAGCTTAGAGCACCCCACAGATACGCAGTATTTT.